This T cell receptor (beta chain) derives from a study of T cell repertoires in cytomegalovirus infection. With respect to this clonotype: Its target is not known.

MiXCR, run by TCRdb on the reads, gives a single entry per CDR3 protein. The table lists tens of thousands of distinct CDR3 sequences, roughly 32% of them singletons. CDR3 length: 18 amino acids. V lost 4 bases to trimming and J lost 1 base, with 22 bases between them. Per germline, CDR1 SNHLY and CDR2 FYNNEI. Points from the study as a whole: People with CMV and the relevant HLA were identified by cumulative public TCR beta family frequency. Ex vivo, HLA-C-restricted CMV-specific TCR beta clonotypes prevailed over the rest of the response.

The clonotype was recovered from a human donor in good health (CMV status not recorded). Some clones in this sample may be carry-over from other donors' samples. The sequenced sample consisted of PBMCs, sequenced either directly or after in vitro stimulation (not recorded which). V is TRBV2 and J is TRBJ1-1; the D gene is possibly TRBD1 (6 bases). CDR3 DNA: TGTGCCAGCAGTGTATCAAGGGTTATGGGACACCAGAACACTGAAGCTTTCTTT. It is translated as CASSVSRVMGHQNTEAFF.